The 3 T cell receptor beta chains below all came from one sample that was sequenced in a study of vaccination and CD4 T cells after COVID-19 (dated by TCRdb to the early 2020s). The receptor library was made with PCR. Sequencing instrument: Illumina iSeq 100. DNA from cultured CD4+ T cells underwent TCR sequencing with the Oncomine TCR Beta short-read assay at the Johns Hopkins FTIC core. TCRdb itself trimmed the public reads at Q25 with fastp, ran MiXCR and retained productive beta chains. Each record represents a unique CDR3 protein, reported with the most common genes and DNA among its rows. The sample has about 20,000 distinct CDR3 sequences on record, 70% to 80% of them singletons. The ten largest make up less than 6% of the sample. Their target antigens are unknown. The treatment or condition label, read with the paper, signifies: approximately nine-day PBMC culture with coronavirus spike peptide pools or control peptides (ViraFEST assay).

Sequenced sample: CD4+ T cells from blood, cultured in vitro. The source of these receptors is a human donor who had recovered from COVID-19.

The chain links TRBV7-2 to TRBJ1-4; D might be TRBD1 (5 bases). Germline V lookup: CDR1 SGHTA, CDR2 FQGNSA. The CDR3 consists of 14 residues. Trimming shortened V by 4 bases and J by 1 base, and 7 bases separated the two germline ends. CDR3 amino acids: CASSWTLTNEKLFF. CDR3 sequence (DNA): TGTGCCAGCAGCTGGACACTAACTAATGAAAAACTGTTTTTT.

The V gene is TRBV25-1, the J gene TRBJ2-5, with D possibly matching TRBD2 (5 bases). Germline assignment: CDR1 MGHDK and CDR2 SYGVNS. The CDR3 loop spans 14 amino acids. V shed 8 bases and J shed 5 bases, with 18 bases lying between them. CDR3 residues: CASGPGSPRETQYF. The CDR3, as DNA: TGTGCCAGCGGTCCGGGGTCCCCTAGGGAGACCCAGTACTTC. The variable domain in full, with the rest retrieved from reference TRBV25-1 and TRBJ2-5, is EADIYQTPRYLVIGTGKKITLECSQTMGHDKMYWYQQDPGMELHLIHYSYGVNSTEKGDLSSESTVSRIRTEHFPLTLESARPSHTSQYLCASGPGSPRETQYFGPGTRLLVL.

This chain links TRBV12-3 or TRBV12-4 with TRBJ1-5, with 9 bases identical to TRBD1. The CDR3 totals 15 residues. J lost 9 bases, V lost 6 bases, and 12 bases had no gene match. CDR3 residues: CASRSQGAGLGPQHF. As DNA, the CDR3 is TGTGCCAGCAGGTCACAGGGGGCGGGCTTAGGGCCCCAGCATTTT.